This is a list of T cell receptor beta chains from one sample in a study of blood T cells in healthy people across ages. TCRdb reanalysed the 5' RACE reads using MiXCR and keeps one entry per CDR3 protein. Of 790,000 or so distinct CDR3 sequences listed, around 45% are singletons. The specimen was blood. The receptors stem from an elderly man in good health. CDR3s include the opening cysteine and the closing phenylalanine or tryptophan. A D gene is named only where the DNA matches it firmly. The size field is filled for only some rows; it gives once, few, many or a size class.

clone_size j_call d_call v_call cdr3_nt cdr3_aa
few TRBJ1-1 NA TRBV3-1 TGTGCCAGCAGCCAAGAATACAGAAACACTGAAGCTTTCTTT CASSQEYRNTEAFF
NA TRBJ2-7 NA TRBV27 TGTGCCGGCAGTTTCTCCAGGCCGAGCTCCTACGAGCAGTACTTC CAGSFSRPSSYEQYF
NA TRBJ2-1 TRBD2 TRBV6-6 TGTGCCAGTGGAGTTGCGGGAGGGCTTGGTGAGCAGTTCTTC CASGVAGGLGEQFF
few TRBJ1-5 NA TRBV7-2 TGTGCCAGCAGCTTAGGGGAAACGGGGGGCAATCAGCCCCAGCATTTT CASSLGETGGNQPQHF
NA TRBJ2-1 NA TRBV5-1 TGCGCCAGCACCGAAACGACAGGATTGGATGAGCAGTTCTTC CASTETTGLDEQFF
NA TRBJ1-1 TRBD1 TRBV6-2/TRBV6-3 TGTGCCAGCAACGGACAGGTACCGGGTGAAGCTTTCTTT CASNGQVPGEAFF
many TRBJ2-7 NA TRBV5-1 TGCGCCAGCAGCTTGGGACGGAGCTCCTACGAGCAGTACTTC CASSLGRSSYEQYF
NA TRBJ2-3 TRBD2 TRBV28 TGTGCCAGCAGTTTGGCTAGCGGGAGTGTCGCAGATACGCAGTATTTT CASSLASGSVADTQYF
NA TRBJ2-1 NA TRBV20-1 TGCAGTGCTAGACCGGCTAGCGCATTTTCCAATGAGCAGTTCTTC CSARPASAFSNEQFF
once TRBJ2-3 TRBD1 TRBV4-3 TGCGCCAGCAGCCAAGATGGGTCAGGGGGCATTACCCCAGATACGCAGTATTTT CASSQDGSGGITPDTQYF
NA TRBJ2-1 TRBD1 TRBV7-9 TGTGCCAGCAGCTTGACAGGGGGACCCTACAATGAGCAGTTCTTC CASSLTGGPYNEQFF
many TRBJ2-1 NA TRBV5-1 TGCGCCAGCAAATCAGGGTTGGGGAGTAACAATGAGCAGTTCTTC CASKSGLGSNNEQFF
NA TRBJ1-3 NA TRBV3-1 TGTGCCGGCAGCCGTGGAAGCTCTGGAAACACCATATATTTT CAGSRGSSGNTIYF
few TRBJ2-5 NA TRBV5-1 TGCGCCAGCAGCTTGGAAGGCTATAAGTACTTC CASSLEGYKYF
NA TRBJ2-6 NA TRBV14 TGTGCCAGCAGCCTTACACCTCTACCTGGGGCCAACGTCCTGACTTTC CASSLTPLPGANVLTF
NA TRBJ2-7 NA TRBV6-2/TRBV6-3 TGTGCCAGCCGGGTTGCGAGTCTTTCCTACGAGCAGTACTTC CASRVASLSYEQYF
many TRBJ2-3 NA TRBV12-3/TRBV12-4 TGTGCCAGCAGTGCTTCTAGCGCTCGAGACACAGATACGCAGTATTTT CASSASSARDTDTQYF
NA TRBJ2-1 NA TRBV7-2 TGTGCCAGCAGCGAGGAGATAGCGGCGGAGACCCAGTTCTTC CASSEEIAAETQFF
NA TRBJ1-2 NA TRBV15 TGTGCCACCAGCTCCCTGGGGGAGGACTATGGCTACACCTTC CATSSLGEDYGYTF
NA TRBJ1-1 NA TRBV12-3/TRBV12-4 TGTGCCAGCAGTCCAGGACCCCACAGCAACACTGAAGCTTTCTTT CASSPGPHSNTEAFF
few TRBJ1-2 NA TRBV10-3 TGTGCCATCAGTGAGTCCAATGGACGGTTTAACTATGGCTACACCTTC CAISESNGRFNYGYTF
NA TRBJ2-5 NA TRBV3-1 TGTGCCAGCAGCCAAGCAAGTGGTGAGGAGACCCAGTACTTC CASSQASGEETQYF
few TRBJ2-2 NA TRBV12-3/TRBV12-4 TGTGCCAGCAGTTTAGCGACGACCGGGGAGCTGTTTTTT CASSLATTGELFF
NA TRBJ2-3 NA TRBV20-1 TGCAGTGCCCGAGGGGGAGGGGGATTTGCGACACGCACAGATACGCAGTATTTT CSARGGGGFATRTDTQYF
few TRBJ2-7 TRBD2 TRBV12-3/TRBV12-4 TGTGCCAGCAGTGGGGGGACTAGCGGGGGCTACGAGCAGTACTTC CASSGGTSGGYEQYF
few TRBJ1-2 NA TRBV18 TGTGCCAGCTCACACGAGAGTGGAGTTAACTATGGCTACACCTTC CASSHESGVNYGYTF
few TRBJ2-3 TRBD2 TRBV7-2 TGTGCCAGCAGCAAAGGACTAGCCGAATCTAGCACAGATACGCAGTATTTT CASSKGLAESSTDTQYF
few TRBJ2-3 TRBD2 TRBV20-1 TGCAGTGCCCCGGGACTAGCGGGATTAGATACGCAGTATTTT CSAPGLAGLDTQYF
NA TRBJ1-5 NA TRBV15 TGTGCCACCAGCAGTGGCAGAGAAATTAATCAGCCCCAGCATTTT CATSSGREINQPQHF
few TRBJ2-3 NA TRBV9 TGTGCCAGCAGCCTCACTGCGAGAGATACGCAGTATTTT CASSLTARDTQYF
NA TRBJ2-7 NA TRBV7-2 TGTGCCAGCAGCTTATATACTGGATTCGAGCAGTACTTC CASSLYTGFEQYF
NA TRBJ2-7 NA TRBV20-1 TGCAGTGCTCACCGGGATCCACAAAGCAACGAGCAGTACTTC CSAHRDPQSNEQYF
few TRBJ2-7 NA TRBV5-1 TGCGCCAGCAGCTTGTCGCACGGGACTTACGAGCAGTACTTC CASSLSHGTYEQYF
once TRBJ1-2 NA TRBV11-2 TGTGCCAGCAGCACTCGCGGCTATGGCTACACCTTC CASSTRGYGYTF
few TRBJ2-7 TRBD1 TRBV5-5 TGTGCCAGCAGCTTGGAAGACAGGGTCAGGCACGAGCAGTACTTC CASSLEDRVRHEQYF
NA TRBJ2-3 NA TRBV3-1 TGTGCCAGCAGCCAAAAGTGGGGGGCAGATACGCAGTATTTT CASSQKWGADTQYF
NA TRBJ2-1 NA TRBV4-1 TGCGCCAGCAGCCAAGATAAGGCGGACAATGAGCAGTTCTTC CASSQDKADNEQFF
NA TRBJ2-7 NA TRBV9 TGTGCCAGCAGCGTCGGGATAGCCTACGAGCAGTACTTC CASSVGIAYEQYF
NA TRBJ2-1 NA TRBV20-1 TGCAGCGCCGCTAGCGACTCCTACAATGAGCAGTTCTTC CSAASDSYNEQFF
few TRBJ2-2 NA TRBV4-3 TGCGCCAGCAGCCACGCTCGCGGGGAGCTGTTTTTT CASSHARGELFF
NA TRBJ2-3 TRBD2 TRBV7-8 TGTGCCAGCAGCCCCAGGACTAGCGGGTATACAGATACGCAGTATTTT CASSPRTSGYTDTQYF
NA TRBJ2-2 NA TRBV20-1 TGCAGTGCTAGAGGGCTAGGACCGACACACTCGAACACCGGGGAGCTGTTTTTT CSARGLGPTHSNTGELFF
NA TRBJ2-5 NA TRBV20-1 TGCAGTGCTAGAGAACGAGACAGCTCTAGGCTAGACAATGAGCAGTACTTC CSARERDSSRLDNEQYF
once TRBJ2-6 NA TRBV6-2/TRBV6-3 TGTGCCAGCAGCACGATCGCTGGGGCCAACGTCCTGACTTTC CASSTIAGANVLTF
once TRBJ2-5 NA TRBV28 TGTGCCAGCAGTCGACAGGTTAAAGAGACCCAGTACTTC CASSRQVKETQYF
NA TRBJ2-5 NA TRBV9 TGTGCCAGCAGCGTAATGGGAGGAGGGACCCAGTACTTC CASSVMGGGTQYF
NA TRBJ2-2 TRBD2 TRBV5-1 TGCGCCAGCAGCTTTGGGCTGACGGGAGGAGGGAACACCGGGGAGCTGTTTTTT CASSFGLTGGGNTGELFF
few TRBJ2-7 TRBD2 TRBV15 TGTGCCACCAGCAGAGATTTATTAGCGGGAGGGTTCTACAATGAGCAGTACTTC CATSRDLLAGGFYNEQYF
NA TRBJ2-3 NA TRBV11-2 TGTGCCAGCGCGGGGAGTACAGATACGCAGTATTTT CASAGSTDTQYF
NA TRBJ2-3 NA TRBV28 TGTGCCAGCAGTTTACTCTCGTCGACCACTAGCACAGATACGCAGTATTTT CASSLLSSTTSTDTQYF